The 20 T cell receptor beta chains presented below share a single source sample, sequenced in a study of identical twins. One entry per CDR3 protein, called by TCRdb with MiXCR from the 5' RACE reads. The sample carries around 100,000 distinct CDR3 sequences, under 7% recorded once. The sequencing input was memory T cells sorted from blood. The receptors here all came from a woman aged 45-60 years in good health.

This clonotype was counted many times. V and J are TRBV14 and TRBJ1-2; D possibly corresponds to TRBD1 (5 bases). Deletions cut 1 base from V and 8 bases from J, with 11 bases between. CDR1 is SGHDN and CDR2 is FVKESK in the germline V gene. The CDR3 has 13 residues. CDR3 bases: TGTGCCAGCAGCCAAGTCTGGGACCGGGGCTACACCTTC. Protein sequence: CASSQVWDRGYTF.

Concerning this clonotype itself: A much larger clone differs by one base, so this may be a read error. The V gene is TRBV3-1, the J gene TRBJ2-7; weak D call: TRBD2 (5 bases). The germline V gene encodes CDR1 LGHDT and CDR2 YNNKEL (reference sequence). This CDR3 has 13 amino acids. CDR3 sequence: CASSQVRGYEQNF. CDR3 DNA sequence: TGTGCCAGCAGCCAAGTTCGGGGTTACGAGCAGAACTTC.

This clonotype was counted only a few times. V and J are TRBV18 and TRBJ2-2; 9 nucleotides line up with TRBD1. CDR3 length: 15 residues. Germline-derived CDR1 and CDR2 are KGHSH and LQKENI. V lost 3 bases to trimming and J lost 5 bases; unmatched junction nucleotides: 4. The CDR3 nucleotides read TGTGCCAGCTCACCTTCCGGGACAGGGACCGGGGAGCTGTTTTTT. Residues: CASSPSGTGTGELFF.

This clonotype appeared many times. V usage is TRBV12-5 and J usage is TRBJ2-6; D uncertain. The CDR3 length is 15 residues. Germline V gene sequence: CDR1 LGHNT, CDR2 FRNRAP. The ends were cut back, 2 bases at V and 0 bases at J, with 5 bases in the middle. CDR3 region: CASGLFISGANVLTF. The DNA for the CDR3 is TGTGCTAGTGGTTTGTTCATCTCTGGGGCCAACGTCCTGACTTTC.

This clonotype was seen ten or more times. The chain has TRBV12-3 or TRBV12-4 and TRBJ1-5; D remains unclear. With 4 bases removed from V and 0 bases from J, the gap between germline ends came to 10 bases. CDR3 length: 15 residues. The CDR3 loop reads CASSWGSYSNQPQHF. In DNA, the CDR3 is TGTGCCAGCAGTTGGGGATCTTATAGCAATCAGCCCCAGCATTTT.

This clonotype has more than one count but fewer than ten. The chain couples TRBV4-1 to TRBJ2-5, with TRBD2 identical over 16 bases. The CDR3 runs to 18 residues. V lost 5 bases and J lost 4; bases outside the gene matches: 10. From germline, CDR1 is MGHRA and CDR2 YSYEKL. The CDR3 loop is CASSFSGTSGRAGETQYF. As DNA, the CDR3 is TGCGCCAGCAGCTTCTCCGGGACTAGCGGGAGGGCGGGAGAGACCCAGTACTTC.

This clonotype was recorded at least ten times. The chain has TRBV6-1 and TRBJ1-2; D gene unclear. CDR1 MNHNS and CDR2 SASEGT come from the germline V gene. The CDR3 contains 14 residues. The V and J ends lost 1 base and 3 bases respectively, with 9 bases between them. CDR3 bases: TGTGCCAGCAGTGAAGTTCGAAAATACTATGGCTACACCTTC. It encodes CASSEVRKYYGYTF.

This clonotype was recorded at least ten times. This chain joins TRBV27 and TRBJ2-1, with 8 positions matching TRBD2. The ends lost 5 bases at V and 9 bases at J; junction bases unmatched: 9. Germline assignment: CDR1 MNHEY and CDR2 SMNVEV (reference sequence). This CDR3 comprises 14 residues. The CDR3 reads CASSLQREFGEQFF. DNA for the CDR3: TGTGCCAGCAGTCTCCAGCGGGAGTTCGGTGAGCAGTTCTTC.

The sample holds many counts of this clonotype. The DNA of the CDR3 is TGTGCCAGCAGCTCCCCCCCTTGGGGGACAGATCTGTTGGGCCAAGAGACCCAGTACTTC. Amino acids: CASSSPPWGTDLLGQETQYF. V gene TRBV11-2 combines with J gene TRBJ2-5; 7 positions match TRBD1. The CDR3 loop spans 20 amino acids. Germline CDR1 and CDR2: SGHAT and FQNNGV. The junction had 21 bases not matched to a gene; V was cut back by 4 bases and J by 1 base.

This clonotype was counted ten times or more. The V gene is TRBV20-1, the J gene TRBJ1-1; D unclear. Germline V gene data show CDR1 as DFQATT and CDR2 as SNEGSKA (reference sequence). Trimming pared 6 bases from V and 5 bases from J, leaving 13 bases between. The CDR3 sequence is 12 residues long. CDR3 amino acids: CSASAGTTEAFF. In nucleotides, the CDR3 is TGCAGTGCATCAGCCGGTACTACTGAAGCTTTCTTT.

The chain carries TRBV2 and TRBJ2-1; D ambiguous. Germline CDR1 SNHLY, CDR2 FYNNEI. Trimming took off 8 bases at V and 3 bases at J, with 14 bases between the two ends. This CDR3 comprises 14 residues. The CDR3 DNA sequence: TGTGCCAGCGGGTTACCTGGCGGCTACAATGAGCAGTTCTTC. This encodes CASGLPGGYNEQFF.

In its sample, this clonotype was seen a few times. The V gene is TRBV11-2, the J gene TRBJ2-1, with 7 nucleotides matching TRBD2. The junction had 6 bases not matched to a gene; V was cut back by 2 bases and J by 14 bases. Per germline, CDR1 SGHAT and CDR2 FQNNGV. This CDR3 region has 12 residues. CDR3 loop: CASSLSGDYEFF. DNA of the CDR3: TGTGCCAGCAGCTTATCCGGGGACTACGAGTTCTTC. Drawing the rest from reference TRBV11-2 and TRBJ2-1, the complete variable domain is EAGVAQSPRYKIIEKRQSVAFWCNPISGHATLYWYQQILGQGPKLLIQFQNNGVVDDSQLPKDRFSAERLKGVDSTLKIQPAKLEDSAVYLCASSLSGDYEFFGPGTRLTVL.

The chain joins TRBV3-1 to TRBJ2-2; D may match TRBD1 or TRBD2 (5 bases each). This CDR3 has 13 amino acids. With 3 bases removed from V and 5 bases from J, the gap between germline ends came to 7 bases. Per germline, CDR1 LGHDT and CDR2 YNNKEL (reference sequence). Here the CDR3 DNA reads TGTGCCAGCAGCCAGAGGGGTACCGGGGAGCTGTTTTTT. Translation: CASSQRGTGELFF.

This clonotype was counted many times. The chain combines TRBV2 with TRBJ2-1, with TRBD1 identical over 8 bases. Germline CDR1 SNHLY, CDR2 FYNNEI. With 1 base clipped from V and 13 bases from J, the junction kept 3 bases outside the gene matches. The CDR3 spans 12 residues. CDR3 DNA sequence: TGTGCCAGCAGTGAAGGGACAGGGTCCCAGTTCTTC. Its translation is CASSEGTGSQFF.

Ten or more counts support this clonotype. The rearrangement links TRBV5-1 to TRBJ1-1; the match to TRBD1 covers 7 bases. CDR3 size: 15 residues. Germline CDR1 reads SGHRS; CDR2 reads YFSETQ. Trimming took 1 base from V and 2 from J; bases not matched to a gene: 5. The chain's CDR3 is CASSLLQGPNTEAFF. The CDR3 DNA is TGCGCCAGCAGCTTGTTACAGGGGCCCAACACTGAAGCTTTCTTT.

This clonotype has more than one count but fewer than ten. The gene calls are TRBV19 and TRBJ1-1; TRBD1 matches at 9 bases. CDR1 is LNHDA, CDR2 SQIVND, per germline (reference sequence). V shed 6 bases, J shed 4 bases, and the junction held 12 bases outside the gene matches. CDR3 length equals 16 residues. The CDR3 protein is CASSPQGGQGGTEAFF. As DNA, the CDR3 is TGTGCCAGTAGCCCTCAGGGGGGACAGGGTGGCACTGAAGCTTTCTTT.

This clonotype showed up many times. V gene TRBV3-1 combines with J gene TRBJ2-3, with 11 bases fitting TRBD2. CDR1 and CDR2 from the germline V gene are LGHDT and YNNKEL (reference sequence). V gave up 3 bases and J gave up 3 bases; unmatched junction bases: 8. The CDR3 runs to 17 residues. As DNA, the CDR3 is TGTGCCAGCAGCCAGATTAGCGGGAGGGCCAATACAGATACGCAGTATTTT. Its translation is CASSQISGRANTDTQYF.

In its sample, this clonotype was seen many times. The chain uses TRBV5-4 and TRBJ1-2; 9 nucleotides agree with TRBD1. The CDR3 consists of 16 residues. CDR1 and CDR2 from the germline V gene are SGHNT and YYREEE (reference sequence). V lost 2 bases to trimming and J lost 3 bases; unmatched junction nucleotides: 8. The CDR3 region is CASSFPTTGGYYGYTF. CDR3 DNA: TGTGCCAGCAGCTTTCCCACAACAGGGGGCTACTATGGCTACACCTTC.

This clonotype occurred many times. This chain uses TRBV5-1 with TRBJ2-7; the D gene is possibly TRBD1 (5 bases). CDR3 length: 13 amino acids. The ends were cut back, 0 bases at V and 6 bases at J, with 10 bases in the middle. Per the germline V gene, CDR1 is SGHRS and CDR2 is YFSETQ. The CDR3 sequence is CASSLAPGLEQYV. The CDR3 DNA reads TGCGCCAGCAGCTTGGCCCCAGGGCTCGAGCAGTACGTC.

This clonotype occurred many times. V usage is TRBV11-2 and J usage is TRBJ2-7, with TRBD2 identical over 7 bases. The length of the CDR3 is 15 residues. Germline assignment: CDR1 SGHAT and CDR2 FQNNGV. V shed 5 bases, J shed 2 bases, and the junction held 9 bases outside the gene matches. The CDR3 DNA follows: TGTGCCAGCAGCCCGAATCCGGGGGGAACCTACGAGCAGTACGTC. Translation: CASSPNPGGTYEQYV.